This T cell receptor (beta chain) was recovered during a study of T cell responses to AZD1222 COVID-19 vaccine. Per germline, CDR1 SGHNT and CDR2 YYREEE (reference sequence). With 0 bases removed from V and 1 base from J, the gap between germline ends came to 8 bases. The CDR3 extends over 15 amino acids. Generated by immunoSEQ multiplex PCR, the TCRdb table keeps only in-frame clones and is missing some. The sample includes 200,000 or so clones, about 90% of them seen just once. The origin of this receptor is an adult in good health. Sample: peripheral blood, taken on day 0 of AZD1222 vaccination. V gene TRBV5-4 combines with J gene TRBJ2-1, with D possibly TRBD1 on 5 matching bases. CDR3 sequence: CASSLGGGSYNEQFF. In DNA, the CDR3 is TGTGCCAGCAGCTTGGGGGGCGGTTCCTACAATGAGCAGTTCTTC.